This T cell receptor (beta chain) stems from a study of CD8 T cells in Susac syndrome. RNA in amounts of about 0.5 to 1 ug was reverse transcribed with random hexamers. TCRdb itself ran the immunoSEQ multiplex PCR reads through MiXCR, one entry per CDR3 protein. The sample lists roughly 150,000 distinct CDR3 sequences, 90% to 95% occurring once. V gave up 1 base and J gave up 7 bases; unmatched junction bases: 14. The germline V gene has CDR1 LGHNA and CDR2 YNFKEQ. The CDR3 is 19 amino acids. This sequence was found in a human donor in good health. The rearrangement links TRBV4-2 to TRBJ2-1; 12 bases match TRBD2. Sequencing was done on a sample of CD4+ T cells from PBMCs. CDR3 DNA sequence: TGTGCCAGCAGCCAAGGGGCAGGCCTAGCGGGGGGGAAGAGGAATGAGCAGTTCTTC. It specifies CASSQGAGLAGGKRNEQFF.